The next 26 T cell receptor beta chains were all read from a single sample in a study of cytomegalovirus exposure and HLA in healthy donors. The PCR employed 60 Vbeta primers together with 13 Jbeta primers. Clones were sequenced by immunoSEQ multiplex PCR, and TCRdb holds only the in-frame ones, with some missing. The sample holds about 200,000 clones, around three quarters seen once. Sequenced: PBMCs. The receptors originated from a woman younger than 45 in good health and CMV-seropositive.

The J gene is TRBJ2-7, the V gene TRBV2; 7 bases fit TRBD1. J gave up 7 bases and V 1 base, and 10 bases lay outside the gene matches. CDR3 length: 15 amino acids. Per the germline V gene, CDR1 is SNHLY and CDR2 is FYNNEI. The CDR3 region has the DNA TGTGCCAGCAGTGAAGAAGGGGGCTCGGTTTCTGAGCAGTACTTC. It encodes CASSEEGGSVSEQYF.

On this clone: The sample has other DNA sequences that encode this CDR3 too. The chain is built from TRBV19 and TRBJ1-2; no firm D call. The CDR3 is made up of 13 amino acids. In germline, CDR1 is LNHDA, CDR2 SQIVND (reference sequence). V gave up 4 bases and J gave up 1 base, with 7 bases separating them. The CDR3 DNA sequence: TGTGCCAGTAGTAGAGGGCTTAACTATGGCTACACCTTC. It translates to CASSRGLNYGYTF.

V is TRBV6-6 and J is TRBJ2-7; 7 bases fit TRBD1. With V trimmed by 1 base and J by 2 bases, 2 bases remained unmatched. The CDR3 totals 14 residues. Germline CDR1 and CDR2: MNHNY and SVGAGI (reference sequence). The CDR3 nucleotides read TGTGCCAGCAGTTACTTTAGGGGGCCCTACGAGCAGTACTTC. It specifies CASSYFRGPYEQYF.

The chain uses TRBV5-6 and TRBJ1-3, with no clear D. Germline V gene sequence: CDR1 SGHDT, CDR2 YYEEEE. This CDR3 is 13 amino acids long. Trimming took 5 bases from V and 0 from J, leaving 6 bases between them. This CDR3 is CASRLLSGNTIYF. The DNA of the CDR3 is TGTGCCAGCAGGTTACTCTCTGGAAACACCATATATTTT.

This chain joins TRBV7-6 and TRBJ1-1; D might be TRBD1 (5 bases). The CDR3 is made up of 13 amino acids. Trimming took 5 bases from V and 3 from J, leaving 10 bases between them. The germline V gene encodes CDR1 SGHVS and CDR2 FNYEAQ. CDR3 protein: CASSAIRDTEAFF. The CDR3 region has the DNA TGTGCCAGCAGCGCAATCAGGGACACTGAAGCTTTCTTT.

The rearrangement links TRBV14 to TRBJ2-3; the match to TRBD2 covers 9 bases. This CDR3 contains 16 residues. J was trimmed by 0 bases and V by 1 base; bases with no gene match: 2. CDR1 SGHDN and CDR2 FVKESK come from the germline V gene. The CDR3 DNA reads TGTGCCAGCAGCCAAGCTCTAGCGGGGAGCACAGATACGCAGTATTTT. Its translation: CASSQALAGSTDTQYF.

This chain connects TRBV19 to TRBJ2-3; D call uncertain. CDR1 LNHDA and CDR2 SQIVND come from the germline V gene (reference sequence). The V and J ends lost 3 bases and 6 bases respectively, with 13 bases between them. The CDR3 totals 14 residues. Here the CDR3 DNA reads TGTGCCAGTAGTATTAACTTTCCCGGGGATACGCAGTATTTT. Its translation is CASSINFPGDTQYF. Filled out from reference TRBV19 and TRBJ2-3, the complete variable domain reads DGGITQSPKYLFRKEGQNVTLSCEQNLNHDAMYWYRQDPGQGLRLIYYSQIVNDFQKGDIAEGYSVSREKKESFPLTVTSAQKNPTAFYLCASSINFPGDTQYFGPGTRLTVL.

The chain is built from TRBV19 and TRBJ1-5, with 8 bases identical to TRBD1. The V gene's germline CDR1 is LNHDA and CDR2 SQIVND (reference sequence). The CDR3 runs 14 residues. The ends lost 6 bases at V and 4 bases at J; junction bases unmatched: 5. In DNA form, the CDR3 reads TGTGCCAGTAGCTGGACAGGGCCAAATCAGCCCCAGCATTTT. Residues: CASSWTGPNQPQHF.

CDR3 residues: CASSLGLVSYEQYF. For the CDR3, the DNA is TGTGCCAGCTCACTCGGACTAGTCTCCTACGAGCAGTACTTC. V and J are TRBV18 and TRBJ2-7; TRBD2 aligns across 7 bases. CDR3 length: 14 residues. The V gene's germline CDR1 is KGHSH and CDR2 LQKENI. J was trimmed by 0 bases and V by 4 bases; bases with no gene match: 3.

V gene TRBV28 combines with J gene TRBJ1-2; the D gene is possibly TRBD1 (5 bases). The V gene's germline CDR1 is MDHEN and CDR2 SYDVKM. Trimming took 6 bases from V and 7 from J, leaving 24 bases between them. CDR3 length: 16 amino acids. Here the CDR3 reads CASSSLRGSLRGGYTF. The CDR3 bases are TGTGCCAGCAGCTCACTTAGAGGCAGCCTAAGGGGTGGCTACACCTTC.

In DNA form, the CDR3 reads TGTGCCAGCACCCCTTGGGAGGGAATCTACAATGAGCAGTTCTTC. Amino acids: CASTPWEGIYNEQFF. The rearrangement uses TRBV14 and TRBJ2-1, with 7 nucleotides matching TRBD2. V lost 7 bases and J lost 3; bases outside the gene matches: 9. The germline V gene encodes CDR1 SGHDN and CDR2 FVKESK. This CDR3 has 15 residues.

V usage is TRBV5-4 and J usage is TRBJ2-3; 8 nucleotides agree with TRBD2. The CDR3 has 16 residues. The germline V gene encodes CDR1 SGHNT and CDR2 YYREEE (reference sequence). Trimming cost V 3 bases and J 0 bases; bases outside gene matches: 6. CDR3 amino acids: CASSSGSGGSTDTQYF. The CDR3 region has the DNA TGTGCCAGCAGCTCCGGGAGCGGGGGTAGCACAGATACGCAGTATTTT.

This clone was detected a few times. The genes are TRBV7-8 and TRBJ1-2; 8 bases are a match to TRBD1. V lost 4 bases to trimming and J lost 2 bases; unmatched junction nucleotides: 3. The germline V gene has CDR1 SGHVS and CDR2 FQNEAQ. The CDR3 covers 14 residues. CDR3 protein: CASSSRTGNYGYTF. As DNA, the CDR3 is TGTGCCAGCAGCTCCCGGACAGGGAACTATGGCTACACCTTC. The full variable domain, with the rest looked up from reference TRBV7-8 and TRBJ1-2, is GAGVSQSPRYKVAKRGQDVALRCDPISGHVSLFWYQQALGQGPEFLTYFQNEAQLDKSGLPSDRFFAERPEGSVSTLKIQRTQQEDSAVYLCASSSRTGNYGYTFGSGTRLTVV.

This CDR3 is CASSVDGVFGGANYGYTF. CDR3 in DNA: TGTGCCAGCAGCGTAGATGGGGTTTTTGGGGGGGCCAACTATGGCTACACCTTC. J is TRBJ1-2 and V is TRBV9; tentatively, D is TRBD1 (6 bases). Trimming took off 0 bases at V and 2 bases at J, with 20 bases between the two ends. The V gene's germline CDR1 is SGDLS and CDR2 YYNGEE. This CDR3 is built from 18 residues. The full variable domain, its missing parts supplied by reference TRBV9 and TRBJ1-2, is DSGVTQTPKHLITATGQRVTLRCSPRSGDLSVYWYQQSLDQGLQFLIQYYNGEERAKGNILERFSAQQFPDLHSELNLSSLELGDSALYFCASSVDGVFGGANYGYTFGSGTRLTVV.

V gene TRBV29-1 combines with J gene TRBJ1-2; the D gene is possibly TRBD1 (6 bases). The V gene lost 4 bases and the J gene lost 2 bases, with 20 bases spanning the gap. Germline lookup yields CDR1 SQVTM and CDR2 ANQGSEA. The CDR3 has 16 residues. The CDR3 here is CSVGGGEMEENYGYTF. The CDR3, as DNA: TGCAGCGTTGGAGGGGGGGAGATGGAGGAAAACTATGGCTACACCTTC.

This chain joins TRBV5-1 and TRBJ2-3; a possible D gene is TRBD1 (6 bases). Germline CDR1 and CDR2: SGHRS and YFSETQ. V was clipped by 0 bases and J by 1 base, with 9 bases between them. The CDR3 covers 15 residues. Here the CDR3 reads CASSLGQAGTDTQYF. DNA for the CDR3: TGCGCCAGCAGCTTGGGACAGGCAGGCACAGATACGCAGTATTTT.

This chain joins TRBV27 and TRBJ1-5, with D tentatively TRBD1 (5 bases). Germline V lookup: CDR1 MNHEY, CDR2 SMNVEV (reference sequence). V was cut by 6 bases and J by 0 bases, with 12 bases left in between. CDR3 length equals 15 residues. Here the CDR3 DNA reads TGTGCCAGCAGAACCCAGGGATATAGCAATCAGCCCCAGCATTTT. Translating gives CASRTQGYSNQPQHF.

This chain connects TRBV11-2 to TRBJ1-4; a possible D gene is TRBD1 (6 bases). The V end was cut by 4 bases, the J end by 8 bases, with 14 bases between. Germline V gene lookup returns CDR1 SGHAT and CDR2 FQNNGV. The length of the CDR3 is 14 residues. CDR3 region: CASSSPGQGEKLFF. CDR3 nucleotides: TGTGCCAGCAGCTCCCCGGGACAAGGCGAAAAACTGTTTTTT.

J is TRBJ2-5 and V is TRBV7-2, with 9 bases matching TRBD2. Per the germline V gene, CDR1 is SGHTA and CDR2 is FQGNSA. The CDR3 is 15 residues long. Trimming cost V 4 bases and J 5 bases; bases outside gene matches: 8. The CDR3 DNA sequence: TGTGCCAGCAGCTCAGGCGGGGGGGGTGGGGAGACCCAGTACTTC. This translates into CASSSGGGGGETQYF.

The chain recombines TRBV18 with TRBJ2-5; TRBD1 aligns across 9 bases. The J segment lost 4 bases and the V segment lost 6 bases, leaving 3 bases of the junction unmatched. CDR1 KGHSH and CDR2 LQKENI come from the germline V gene. The length of the CDR3 is 13 residues. CDR3 sequence (DNA): TGTGCCAGCTCGGGACAGGGAGGAGAGACCCAGTACTTC. This translates into CASSGQGGETQYF.

J is TRBJ1-2 and V is TRBV6-5; tentatively, D is TRBD1 (6 bases). Trimming left V 6 bases short and J 4 bases short, with 18 bases between. This CDR3 comprises 15 residues. Looked up from germline, CDR1 is MNHEY and CDR2 is SVGAGI. The CDR3 sequence: CASSPPSGGVYGYTF. DNA for the CDR3: TGTGCCAGCAGCCCCCCTTCGGGGGGCGTCTATGGCTACACCTTC.

The V gene is TRBV6-6, the J gene TRBJ1-2; D perhaps matches TRBD1 (6 bases). The CDR3 spans 13 residues. Germline V gene data show CDR1 as MNHNY and CDR2 as SVGAGI (reference sequence). V was trimmed by 7 bases and J by 2 bases, leaving 11 bases between them. The CDR3 sequence: CASTLQGNYGYTF. As DNA, the CDR3 is TGTGCCAGCACCTTACAGGGCAACTATGGCTACACCTTC.

The chain joins TRBV18 to TRBJ1-1, with D maybe TRBD1 (5 bases). V lost 3 bases and J 2 bases, leaving 7 bases between the germline ends. This CDR3 is built from 13 residues. Germline CDR1 KGHSH, CDR2 LQKENI. CDR3 in amino acids: CASSPRVNTEAFF. CDR3 bases: TGTGCCAGCTCACCCAGGGTCAACACTGAAGCTTTCTTT.

The CDR3, as DNA: TGTGCCAGTAGTCTTCGGGGAAATACGCAGTATTTT. This sequence encodes CASSLRGNTQYF. The chain carries TRBV19 and TRBJ2-3, with D perhaps matching TRBD2 (5 bases). V lost 5 bases to trimming and J lost 7 bases, with 10 bases between them. The germline gives CDR1 LNHDA, CDR2 SQIVND (reference sequence). CDR3 size: 12 residues. Looking up the rest from reference TRBV19 and TRBJ2-3 gives the full variable domain: DGGITQSPKYLFRKEGQNVTLSCEQNLNHDAMYWYRQDPGQGLRLIYYSQIVNDFQKGDIAEGYSVSREKKESFPLTVTSAQKNPTAFYLCASSLRGNTQYFGPGTRLTVL.

The rearrangement joins TRBV5-4 to TRBJ2-7; 7 bases are shared with TRBD1. Per germline, CDR1 SGHNT and CDR2 YYREEE (reference sequence). J lost 4 bases, V lost 2 bases, and 3 bases had no gene match. The CDR3 has 13 residues. The CDR3 reads CASSLRGLYEQYF. CDR3 coding DNA: TGTGCCAGCAGCTTAAGGGGGCTTTACGAGCAGTACTTC.

The chain has TRBV19 and TRBJ2-7; TRBD2 is a possible D gene (6 bases). The CDR3 loop spans 14 amino acids. V dropped 4 bases and J dropped 4 bases, with 14 bases sitting between them. Germline CDR1 reads LNHDA; CDR2 reads SQIVND (reference sequence). The CDR3 sequence: CASSKNPGEYEQYF. The CDR3 DNA is TGTGCCAGTAGTAAGAACCCGGGGGAGTACGAGCAGTACTTC.